The present entry profiles one T cell receptor (beta chain) with its context. The sample comes from a study of blood T cell repertoires in COVID-19. The V end was cut by 2 bases, the J end by 4 bases, with 3 bases between. From germline, CDR1 is LGHDT and CDR2 YNNKEL (reference sequence). The CDR3 is 12 amino acids. The method was immunoSEQ multiplex PCR; TCRdb's version includes in-frame clones alone and lacks a portion of them. The table shows over 200,000 clones, with more than 65% occurring only once. The sequenced sample was peripheral blood. This TCR came from an elderly woman with acute or convalescent COVID-19. The chain carries TRBV3-1 (or the pseudogene TRBV3-2) and TRBJ1-5; D remains unclear. The CDR3 region has the DNA TGTGCCAGCAGCCAAACAAATCAGCCCCAGCATTTT. Amino acid sequence: CASSQTNQPQHF.